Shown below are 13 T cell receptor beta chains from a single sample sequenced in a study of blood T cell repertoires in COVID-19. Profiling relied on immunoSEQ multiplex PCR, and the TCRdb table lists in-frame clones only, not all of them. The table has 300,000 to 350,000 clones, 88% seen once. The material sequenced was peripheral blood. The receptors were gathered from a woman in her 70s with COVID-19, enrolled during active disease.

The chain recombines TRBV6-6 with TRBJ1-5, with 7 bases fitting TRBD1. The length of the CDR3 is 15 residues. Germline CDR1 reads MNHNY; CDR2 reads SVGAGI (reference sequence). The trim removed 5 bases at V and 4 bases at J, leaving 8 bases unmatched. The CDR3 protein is CASSPGTVGNQPQHF. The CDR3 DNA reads TGTGCCAGCAGTCCGGGGACAGTAGGTAATCAGCCCCAGCATTTT.

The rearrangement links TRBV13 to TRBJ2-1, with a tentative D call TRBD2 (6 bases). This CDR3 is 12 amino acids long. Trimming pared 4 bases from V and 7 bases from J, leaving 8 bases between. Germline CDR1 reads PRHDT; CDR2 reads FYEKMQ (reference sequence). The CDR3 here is CASSSLANEQFF. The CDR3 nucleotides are TGTGCCAGCAGCTCCCTAGCGAATGAGCAGTTCTTC.

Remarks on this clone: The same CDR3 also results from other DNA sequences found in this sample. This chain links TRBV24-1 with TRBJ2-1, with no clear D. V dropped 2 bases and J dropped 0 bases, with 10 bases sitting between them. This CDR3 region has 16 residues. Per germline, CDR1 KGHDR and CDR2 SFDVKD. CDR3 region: CATSDSGGSSYNEQFF. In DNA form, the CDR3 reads TGTGCCACCAGTGATTCTGGCGGAAGCTCCTACAATGAGCAGTTCTTC.

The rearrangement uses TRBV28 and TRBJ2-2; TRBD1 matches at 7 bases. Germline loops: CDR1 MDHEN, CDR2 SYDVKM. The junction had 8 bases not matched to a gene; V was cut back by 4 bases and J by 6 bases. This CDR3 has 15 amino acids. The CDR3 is CASSSTGFQAGELFF. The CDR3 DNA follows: TGTGCCAGCAGTTCGACAGGGTTCCAGGCCGGGGAGCTGTTTTTT.

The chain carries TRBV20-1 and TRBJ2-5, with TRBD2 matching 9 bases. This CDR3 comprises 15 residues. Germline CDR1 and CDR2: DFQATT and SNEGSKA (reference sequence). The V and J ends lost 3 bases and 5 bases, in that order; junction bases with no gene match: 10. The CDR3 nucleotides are TGCAGTGCTAGTCAGGCGGGGGGGCTTTGGGAGACCCAGTACTTC. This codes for CSASQAGGLWETQYF.

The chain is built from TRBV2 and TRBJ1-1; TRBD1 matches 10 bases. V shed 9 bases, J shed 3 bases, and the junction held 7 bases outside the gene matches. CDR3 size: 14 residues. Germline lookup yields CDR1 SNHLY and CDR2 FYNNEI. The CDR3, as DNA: TGTGCCAGTGACAGGGGGCTAAAGGACACTGAAGCTTTCTTT. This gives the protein CASDRGLKDTEAFF.

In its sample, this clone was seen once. The CDR3 nucleotides read TGTGCCATCAGGGTAGGACAGCCCACTGAAGCTTTCTTT. Protein product: CAIRVGQPTEAFF. This chain connects TRBV10-3 to TRBJ1-1, with a possible D match to TRBD1 (6 bases). Per the germline V gene, CDR1 is ENHRY and CDR2 is SYGVKD. This CDR3 is 13 amino acids long. The V gene lost 6 bases and the J gene lost 4 bases, with 12 bases spanning the gap.

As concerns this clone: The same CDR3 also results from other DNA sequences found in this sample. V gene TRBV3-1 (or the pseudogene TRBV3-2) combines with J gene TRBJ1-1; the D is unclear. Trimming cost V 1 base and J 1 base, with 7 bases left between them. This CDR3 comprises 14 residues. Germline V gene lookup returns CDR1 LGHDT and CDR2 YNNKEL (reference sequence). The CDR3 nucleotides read TGTGCCAGCAGCCAAGGGGGAGGGAACACTGAAGCTTTCTTT. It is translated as CASSQGGGNTEAFF.

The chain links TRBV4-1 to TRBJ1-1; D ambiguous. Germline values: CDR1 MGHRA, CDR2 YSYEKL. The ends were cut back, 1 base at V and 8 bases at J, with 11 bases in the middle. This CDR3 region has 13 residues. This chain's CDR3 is CASSQGPPREAFF. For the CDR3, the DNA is TGCGCCAGCAGCCAAGGTCCCCCCAGGGAAGCTTTCTTT.

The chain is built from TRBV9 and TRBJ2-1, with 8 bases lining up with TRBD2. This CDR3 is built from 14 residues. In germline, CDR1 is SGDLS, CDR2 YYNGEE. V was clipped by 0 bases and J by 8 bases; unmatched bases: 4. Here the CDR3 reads CASSVAGGVDEQFF. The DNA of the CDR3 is TGTGCCAGCAGCGTAGCCGGGGGGGTCGATGAGCAGTTCTTC.

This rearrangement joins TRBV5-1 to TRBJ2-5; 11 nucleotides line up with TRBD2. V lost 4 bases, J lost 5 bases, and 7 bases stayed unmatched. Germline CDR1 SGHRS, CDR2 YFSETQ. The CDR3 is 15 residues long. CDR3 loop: CASSISGTSGETQYF. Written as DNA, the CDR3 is TGCGCCAGCAGCATTTCCGGGACTAGCGGCGAGACCCAGTACTTC.

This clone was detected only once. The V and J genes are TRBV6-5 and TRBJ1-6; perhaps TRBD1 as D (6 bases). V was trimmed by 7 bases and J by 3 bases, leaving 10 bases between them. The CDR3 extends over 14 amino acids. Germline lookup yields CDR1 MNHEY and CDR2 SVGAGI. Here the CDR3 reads CASNQGLYNSPLHF. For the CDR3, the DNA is TGTGCCAGCAACCAGGGGCTCTATAATTCACCCCTCCACTTT.

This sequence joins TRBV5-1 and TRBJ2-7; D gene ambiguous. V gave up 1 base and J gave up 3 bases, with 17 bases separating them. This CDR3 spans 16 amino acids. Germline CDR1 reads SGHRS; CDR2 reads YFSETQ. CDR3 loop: CASSLTEPIEFYEQYF. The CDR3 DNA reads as TGCGCCAGCAGCTTGACTGAGCCCATCGAGTTCTACGAGCAGTACTTC.